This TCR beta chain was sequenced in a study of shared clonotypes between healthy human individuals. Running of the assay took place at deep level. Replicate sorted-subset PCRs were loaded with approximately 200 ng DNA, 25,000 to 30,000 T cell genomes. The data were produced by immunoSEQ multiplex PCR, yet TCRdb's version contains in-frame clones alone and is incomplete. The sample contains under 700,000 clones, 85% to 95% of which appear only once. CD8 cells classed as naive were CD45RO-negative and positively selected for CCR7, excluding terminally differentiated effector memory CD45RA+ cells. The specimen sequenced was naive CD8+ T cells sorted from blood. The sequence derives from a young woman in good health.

The CDR3 nucleotides read TGTGCCAGCACCCCCGGGCGCGGGGGCTACACCTTC. Translation: CASTPGRGGYTF. V usage is TRBV28 and J usage is TRBJ1-2, with D uncertain. Germline lookup yields CDR1 MDHEN and CDR2 SYDVKM. V lost 7 bases and J 8 bases, leaving 14 bases between the germline ends. The CDR3 length is 12 residues.